This TCR beta chain was captured in a study of OX40 agonist ivuxolimab in advanced cancers. Study at large: Across the patients, intravenous ivuxolimab was delivered every 2 weeks at 0.01 to 10 mg/kg. The dose-escalation cohort had hepatocellular carcinoma, melanoma, renal cell or head and neck cancer. The study, taken as a whole, reports: Partial responders receiving 0.1-3.0 mg/kg showed among the lowest clonal expansion.

Generated by immunoSEQ multiplex PCR, the TCRdb table keeps only in-frame clones and is missing some. The sample carries approximately 89,000 clones, about 91% recorded once. On this clone itself: Its antigen is unidentified.

The receptor was derived from an adult with an advanced solid tumor such as melanoma, head and neck, liver or kidney cancer. The sample was CD4+ or CD8+ T cells sorted from blood, taken in a trial of the OX40 agonist ivuxolimab.

The CDR3: CASSPGTGFVTEAFF. The CDR3 DNA follows: TGTGCCAGCTCACCTGGGACAGGGTTTGTCACTGAAGCTTTCTTT. The V and J genes are TRBV18 and TRBJ1-1; 9 bases align to TRBD1. J lost 4 bases, V lost 3 bases, and 6 bases had no gene match. The CDR3 extends over 15 amino acids. From germline, CDR1 is KGHSH and CDR2 LQKENI.